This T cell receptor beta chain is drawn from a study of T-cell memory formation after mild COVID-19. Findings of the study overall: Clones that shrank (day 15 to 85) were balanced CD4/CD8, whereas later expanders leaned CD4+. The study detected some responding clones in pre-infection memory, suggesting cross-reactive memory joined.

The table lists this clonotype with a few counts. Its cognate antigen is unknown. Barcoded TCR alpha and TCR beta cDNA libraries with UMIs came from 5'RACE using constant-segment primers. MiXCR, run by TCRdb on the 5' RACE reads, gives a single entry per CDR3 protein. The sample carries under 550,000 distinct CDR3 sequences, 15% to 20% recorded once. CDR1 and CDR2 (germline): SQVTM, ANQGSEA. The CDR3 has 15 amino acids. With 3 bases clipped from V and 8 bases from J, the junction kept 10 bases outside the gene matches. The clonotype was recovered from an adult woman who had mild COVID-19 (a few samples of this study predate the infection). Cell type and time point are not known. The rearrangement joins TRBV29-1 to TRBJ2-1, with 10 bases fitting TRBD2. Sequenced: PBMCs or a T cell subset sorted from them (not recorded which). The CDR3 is CSVDRMASGRHEQFF. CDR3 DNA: TGCAGCGTTGATCGGATGGCTAGCGGGAGACATGAGCAGTTCTTC.